This T cell receptor beta chain was recorded in a study of blood T cell repertoires in COVID-19. The cohort comprised adults aged about 18 to 89 years residing in about two dozen US areas. Categorization into cohorts depended on clinical history that participants reported. Symptom resolution, clearance, or two negative PCRs marked the recovered donors of Cohort 3. Per the original data handling: Reference gene primer amplification gave estimated nucleated cell counts. The repertoire was sequenced with immunoSEQ multiplex PCR; TCRdb's copy has only in-frame clones and lacks some. V, J and clone size were drawn from that table, and D and trimming were deduced from the DNA. The table shows some 120,000 clones, with around four fifths occurring only once. Sequencing used PBMCs or T cells enriched from blood (not recorded which). This TCR was sampled from a man aged 25-45 years who had recovered from COVID-19.

The CDR3 is CASRETGVNQPQHF. CDR3 DNA: TGTGCCAGCAGAGAGACAGGGGTCAATCAGCCCCAGCATTTT. The chain recombines TRBV27 with TRBJ1-5; 8 positions agree with TRBD1. Trimming at V came to 6 bases and at J to 3 bases, leaving 4 bases not matched to a gene. Per germline, CDR1 MNHEY and CDR2 SMNVEV (reference sequence). The CDR3 loop spans 14 amino acids.